This T cell receptor beta chain was identified during a study of T cells in Graves' hyperthyroidism and ophthalmopathy. General study points: A 13 V-J signature model discriminated ophthalmopathy versus stable hyperthyroidism.

With 3 bases removed from V and 10 bases from J, the gap between germline ends came to 14 bases. The CDR3 sequence is 13 residues long. CDR1 and CDR2 (germline): SGHRS, YFSETQ. Pregnant or lactating patients were excluded, as were those with uncontrolled infection or other autoimmune disease. This clonotype has a count of ten or more. Its antigen is currently unknown. TCR beta CDR3 regions were amplified from RNA. In the first-round RT-PCR of the TCR CDR3, the HTBI primer set was used. From the multiplex PCR reads, TCRdb called clonotypes with MiXCR, one entry per CDR3 protein. The sample records fewer than 650,000 distinct CDR3 sequences, 12% to 15% being singletons.

The sequenced sample was blood. The chain links TRBV5-1 to TRBJ2-1; D unresolved. This TCR came from a woman aged 18-35 years with Graves' ophthalmopathy. The CDR3 DNA reads TGCGCCAGCAGCTCCCCCGACCGAATAGAGCAGTTCTTC. The encoded protein is CASSSPDRIEQFF.